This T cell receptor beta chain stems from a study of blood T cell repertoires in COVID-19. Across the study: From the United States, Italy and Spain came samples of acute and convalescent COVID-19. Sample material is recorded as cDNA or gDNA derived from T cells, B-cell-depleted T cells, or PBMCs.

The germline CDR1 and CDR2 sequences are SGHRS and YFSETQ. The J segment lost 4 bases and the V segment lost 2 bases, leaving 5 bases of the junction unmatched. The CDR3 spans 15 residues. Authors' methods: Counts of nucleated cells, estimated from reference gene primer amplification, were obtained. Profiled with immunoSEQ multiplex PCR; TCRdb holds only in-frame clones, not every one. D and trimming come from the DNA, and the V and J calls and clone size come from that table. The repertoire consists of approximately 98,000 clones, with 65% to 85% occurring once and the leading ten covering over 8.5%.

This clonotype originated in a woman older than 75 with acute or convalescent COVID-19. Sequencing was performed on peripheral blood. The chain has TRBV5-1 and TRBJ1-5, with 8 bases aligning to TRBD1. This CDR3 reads CASSLQGGRNQPQHF. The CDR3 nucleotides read TGCGCCAGCAGCTTACAGGGGGGAAGGAATCAGCCCCAGCATTTT.